Shown below are 21 T cell receptor beta chains from a single sample sequenced in a study of radiation and T cells in renal cell carcinoma. Stated time point: blood 4 weeks post-SBRT, at nephrectomy. Sample treatment: 15 Gy SBRT to primary tumor, nephrectomy 4 weeks later. Produced via immunoSEQ multiplex PCR; TCRdb's table is partial and in-frame only. The sample yields roughly 170,000 clones, 88% seen once. The source material was blood, sampled from a patient whose treatment included radiotherapy and nephrectomy. These receptors came from a woman between 45 and 60 years old with renal cell carcinoma.

This rearrangement joins TRBV7-9 to TRBJ2-3; D is perhaps TRBD1 or TRBD2 (6 bases each). The CDR3 has 14 residues. V was clipped by 7 bases and J by 5 bases, with 16 bases between them. CDR1 SEHNR and CDR2 FQNEAQ come from the germline V gene (reference sequence). As DNA, the CDR3 is TGTGCCAGCACCCAAGGGGGGCGGTTAGATACGCAGTATTTT. This translates into CASTQGGRLDTQYF. Variable domain in full (rest from reference TRBV7-9 and TRBJ2-3): DTGVSQNPRHKITKRGQNVTFRCDPISEHNRLYWYRQTLGQGPEFLTYFQNEAQLEKSRLLSDRFSAERPKGSFSTLEIQRTEQGDSAMYLCASTQGGRLDTQYFGPGTRLTVL.

This sequence joins TRBV19 and TRBJ1-1; D is uncertain. V was trimmed by 6 bases and J by 1 base, leaving 9 bases between them. Germline CDR1 reads LNHDA; CDR2 reads SQIVND (reference sequence). The CDR3 contains 13 residues. For the CDR3, the DNA is TGTGCCAGTAGATTAATAGAGAACACTGAAGCTTTCTTT. Translating it yields CASRLIENTEAFF.

This rearrangement joins TRBV4-1 to TRBJ1-2; D is undetermined. The V end lost 0 bases, the J end lost 1 base, and 6 bases lay between the germline ends. The CDR3 runs 14 residues. Germline V gene lookup returns CDR1 MGHRA and CDR2 YSYEKL. This CDR3 reads CASSQDPLNYGYTF. CDR3 coding DNA: TGCGCCAGCAGCCAAGATCCCCTTAACTATGGCTACACCTTC.

The chain joins TRBV19 to TRBJ1-2; perhaps TRBD1 as D (6 bases). This CDR3 contains 17 residues. V gave up 7 bases and J gave up 0 bases, with 21 bases separating them. CDR1 and CDR2 (germline): LNHDA, SQIVND (reference sequence). CDR3 residues: CASNVRGGPNPNYGYTF. The CDR3 nucleotides read TGTGCCAGTAATGTCCGGGGGGGGCCTAACCCTAACTATGGCTACACCTTC.

The V and J genes are TRBV15 and TRBJ2-5; TRBD2 matches at 11 bases. The CDR3 spans 14 residues. V shed 1 base, J shed 6 bases, and the junction held 1 base outside the gene matches. Germline V gives CDR1 LNHNV, CDR2 YYDKDF (reference sequence). CDR3 sequence reads: CATSRASGRQTQYF. Written as DNA, the CDR3 is TGTGCCACCAGCAGAGCTAGCGGGAGGCAGACCCAGTACTTC.

The V call is TRBV7-2, the J call TRBJ2-7, with 7 bases matching TRBD2. This CDR3 has 15 amino acids. Germline V gives CDR1 SGHTA, CDR2 FQGNSA. J gave up 5 bases and V 3 bases, and 10 bases lay outside the gene matches. CDR3 sequence (DNA): TGTGCCAGCAGCTTGGGACCGAGCGGGGTAAACGAGCAGTACTTC. Its translation: CASSLGPSGVNEQYF.

V is TRBV6-5 and J is TRBJ2-2; either TRBD1 or TRBD2 may supply D (5 bases each). This CDR3 has 14 amino acids. The germline V and J ends were trimmed by 8 bases and 8 bases, with 18 bases remaining between them. Germline-derived CDR1 and CDR2 are MNHEY and SVGAGI. The CDR3 sequence is CASRRLGADGELFF. In DNA form, the CDR3 reads TGTGCCAGCCGGAGGTTAGGGGCGGATGGGGAGCTGTTTTTT.

The rearrangement uses TRBV6-5 and TRBJ2-4; no clear D. The V end was cut by 4 bases, the J end by 6 bases, with 10 bases between. Germline CDR1 reads MNHEY; CDR2 reads SVGAGI. The CDR3 has 13 amino acids. CDR3: CASSWNGGNIQYF. CDR3 DNA: TGTGCCAGCAGTTGGAACGGTGGAAACATTCAGTACTTC.

The CDR3, as DNA: TGTGCCAGCAGCCAGGGCCCGGGCGGCTACACCTTC. It is translated as CASSQGPGGYTF. The chain combines TRBV4-2 with TRBJ1-2; D remains ambiguous. CDR1 is LGHNA and CDR2 is YNFKEQ in the germline V gene. The germline V and J ends were trimmed by 3 bases and 8 bases, with 10 bases remaining between them. The CDR3 spans 12 residues.

This sequence joins TRBV19 and TRBJ1-6; the match to TRBD1 covers 7 bases. Germline CDR1 and CDR2: LNHDA and SQIVND (reference sequence). The CDR3 covers 16 residues. With 3 bases clipped from V and 7 bases from J, the junction kept 9 bases outside the gene matches. The CDR3 region is CASSILAGGYNSPLHF. The CDR3 DNA reads as TGTGCCAGTAGTATTCTGGCAGGGGGATACAATTCACCCCTCCACTTT.

This clone was observed a single time. This chain links TRBV6-5 with TRBJ2-7; perhaps TRBD2 as D (6 bases). CDR1 MNHEY and CDR2 SVGAGI come from the germline V gene. V lost 0 bases, J lost 4 bases, and 10 bases lay in between. This CDR3 is built from 14 residues. Here the CDR3 reads CASSYSEGPYEQYF. The DNA of the CDR3 is TGTGCCAGCAGTTACTCGGAGGGGCCGTACGAGCAGTACTTC.

This sequence joins TRBV5-1 and TRBJ2-1; 12 positions agree with TRBD2. Trimming cost V 5 bases and J 3 bases; bases outside gene matches: 6. CDR1 is SGHRS, CDR2 YFSETQ, per germline. The CDR3 sequence is 16 residues long. CDR3 nucleotide sequence: TGCGCCAGCAGTCCGGTACTAGCGGGGGGCTACAATGAGCAGTTCTTC. Its protein is CASSPVLAGGYNEQFF.

The V and J genes are TRBV7-3 and TRBJ2-2; TRBD1 aligns across 7 bases. The junction had 2 bases not matched to a gene; V was cut back by 3 bases and J by 4 bases. The CDR3 spans 14 residues. In germline, CDR1 is SGHTA, CDR2 FQGTGA. DNA of the CDR3: TGTGCCAGCAGCTTTTCAGGGGGCACCGGGGAGCTGTTTTTT. It encodes CASSFSGGTGELFF. The full variable domain, in which reference TRBV7-3 and TRBJ2-2 provide the parts outside the CDR3, is GAGVSQTPSNKVTEKGKYVELRCDPISGHTALYWYRQSLGQGPEFLIYFQGTGAADDSGLPNDRFFAVRPEGSVSTLKIQRTERGDSAVYLCASSFSGGTGELFFGEGSRLTVL.

The chain combines TRBV19 with TRBJ1-2; D gene uncertain. The CDR3 runs to 14 residues. Trimming took off 0 bases at V and 7 bases at J, with 12 bases between the two ends. Germline CDR1 and CDR2: LNHDA and SQIVND (reference sequence). This CDR3 is CASSIDTGIRGYTF. The CDR3 DNA reads as TGTGCCAGTAGTATAGATACGGGGATACGTGGCTACACCTTC.

Remarks on this clone: The sample contains more than one DNA sequence encoding this CDR3. The chain couples TRBV14 to TRBJ2-7; D unresolved. The CDR3 runs 11 residues. Per germline, CDR1 SGHDN and CDR2 FVKESK. Trimming pared 3 bases from V and 2 bases from J, leaving 2 bases between. CDR3 residues: CASSQAYEQYF. CDR3 DNA: TGTGCCAGCAGCCAGGCCTACGAGCAGTACTTC. The full variable domain, in which reference TRBV14 and TRBJ2-7 provide the parts outside the CDR3, is EAGVTQFPSHSVIEKGQTVTLRCDPISGHDNLYWYRRVMGKEIKFLLHFVKESKQDESGMPNNRFLAERTGGTYSTLKVQPAELEDSGVYFCASSQAYEQYFGPGTRLTVT.

V usage is TRBV15 and J usage is TRBJ2-6; 9 bases are a match to TRBD1. This CDR3 has 17 residues. CDR1 and CDR2 from the germline V gene are LNHNV and YYDKDF (reference sequence). V shed 3 bases, J shed 1 base, and the junction held 4 bases outside the gene matches. The CDR3 protein is CATSRTGGWSGANVLTF. The CDR3 nucleotides read TGTGCCACCAGCAGGACAGGGGGTTGGTCTGGGGCCAACGTCCTGACTTTC. The complete variable domain, with remaining parts taken from reference TRBV15 and TRBJ2-6, reads DAMVIQNPRYQVTQFGKPVTLSCSQTLNHNVMYWYQQKSSQAPKLLFHYYDKDFNNEADTPDNFQSRRPNTSFCFLDIRSPGLGDTAMYLCATSRTGGWSGANVLTFGAGSRLTVL.

The chain links TRBV7-6 to TRBJ2-2; no reliable D call. Trimming removed 5 bases from V and 0 bases from J, with 13 bases in between. The CDR3 extends over 16 amino acids. The germline gives CDR1 SGHVS, CDR2 FNYEAQ. This CDR3 is CASSPQNPANTGELFF. CDR3 in DNA: TGTGCCAGCAGCCCTCAGAACCCGGCGAACACCGGGGAGCTGTTTTTT.

The V gene is TRBV29-1, the J gene TRBJ1-2; possible D gene TRBD1, 5 bases. V lost 6 bases to trimming and J lost 4 bases, with 12 bases between them. The CDR3 extends over 12 amino acids. Germline V lookup: CDR1 SQVTM, CDR2 ANQGSEA. The CDR3 sequence: CSVGDLAYGYTF. Here the CDR3 DNA reads TGCAGCGTGGGGGACCTCGCCTATGGCTACACCTTC.

V usage is TRBV7-6 and J usage is TRBJ2-5; 7 nucleotides agree with TRBD1. J lost 0 bases, V lost 5 bases, and 0 bases had no gene match. In germline, CDR1 is SGHVS, CDR2 FNYEAQ. The CDR3 spans 13 residues. CDR3 amino acids: CASSTGDQETQYF. CDR3 bases: TGTGCCAGCAGCACAGGGGACCAAGAGACCCAGTACTTC.

This chain links TRBV2 with TRBJ2-1, with 8 bases that match TRBD2. Looked up from germline, CDR1 is SNHLY and CDR2 is FYNNEI. CDR3 length equals 16 residues. J gave up 3 bases and V 4 bases, and 8 bases lay outside the gene matches. CDR3 nucleotide sequence: TGTGCCAGCAGTGGACCACGCGGGGGGCTCTACAATGAGCAGTTCTTC. This codes for CASSGPRGGLYNEQFF.

The V and J genes are TRBV23-1 and TRBJ1-4; 9 nucleotides line up with TRBD1. TRBV23-1 is an open reading frame whose function is uncertain. The CDR3 has 17 amino acids. With V trimmed by 4 bases and J by 0 bases, 6 bases remained unmatched. CDR3: CASSPPGQGATNEKLFF. Written as DNA, the CDR3 is TGCGCCAGCAGTCCCCCGGGACAGGGTGCAACTAATGAAAAACTGTTTTTT.